This TCR beta chain was found in a study of circulating and synovial CD4+ cells in juvenile arthritis. Study-wide findings and caveats: Deeper sequencing increased measured overlap with synovial clonotypes. CPL and bulk CD4 samples differed at least tenfold in T cell genomes. Circulating pathogenic-like lymphocytes shared a substantially higher fraction of CDR3 sequences with synovium than bulk blood.

This CDR3 has 18 residues. Germline CDR1 is MRHNA and CDR2 is SNTAGT. V lost 6 bases and J lost 0; bases outside the gene matches: 16. Samples derive from patients with active juvenile idiopathic arthritis. Points on this clone: The antigen is not known.

TCRdb's copy holds only in-frame clones and misses some; the assay was immunoSEQ multiplex PCR. The repertoire includes under 35,000 clones, 85% to 95% of them detected once, and around 2.8% sits in the top ten. The sample consisted of CD4+ T cells from blood. The chain recombines TRBV6-4 with TRBJ2-7, with 8 bases fitting TRBD1. The receptor's source is a human donor with juvenile idiopathic arthritis. The CDR3 DNA sequence: TGTGCCAGCAGCGAGTGCAAGACAGGGGAAGTTGCCTCCTACGAGCAGTACTTC. This sequence encodes CASSECKTGEVASYEQYF.